The clone carrying this T cell receptor (beta chain) was picked up a small number of times. No antigen is known for it. This entry comes from a study of T cell responses to AZD1222 COVID-19 vaccine. Overall study findings and caveats: There were mostly white British donors and more females than males, and clonal diversity was possibly underestimated. The repertoires were collected only after the peak T cell response. Only a handful of AZD1222 recipients were seropositive at baseline. Variant regions that are unmutated are reportedly the target of nearly half of spike-specific TCRs.

Clones were read by immunoSEQ multiplex PCR, and TCRdb kept only the in-frame ones, dropping some. The data contain about 150,000 clones, around 88% of them singletons. This clonotype was obtained from an adult in good health. The sequenced sample was peripheral blood, obtained on day 0 of MenACWY control vaccination.

The CDR3 DNA is TGTGCCATCAGTCCCGGGACTAGCGGGGTCTCCTACGAGCAGTACTTC. Its translation is CAISPGTSGVSYEQYF. V and J are TRBV10-3 and TRBJ2-7, with 13 positions matching TRBD2. The CDR3 is 16 amino acids. Germline V lookup: CDR1 ENHRY, CDR2 SYGVKD. V shed 5 bases, J shed 0 bases, and the junction held 4 bases outside the gene matches.